The clone carrying this T cell receptor beta chain has a handful of counts. This entry is derived from a study of T cells after yellow fever vaccination. Template switching by 5'RACE produced TCR cDNA, adding a universal primer site and UMIs. TCRdb fed the 5' RACE reads into MiXCR, producing one record per CDR3 protein. The data contain approximately 85,000 distinct CDR3 sequences, approximately 12% of them seen just once; the ten biggest clones take up around 24%. Looked up from germline, CDR1 is SGDLS and CDR2 is YYNGEE. The CDR3 runs to 17 residues. V lost 3 bases and J lost 5, with 20 bases in between.

This specimen was CD8+ T cells not binding an NS4B(214-222) dextramer, sorted from PBMCs, taken roughly 20 days after the first yellow fever vaccination. This chain uses TRBV9 with TRBJ2-2; D is undetermined. This clonotype was sampled from a man younger than 35 who received the YFV17D yellow fever vaccine. The chain's CDR3 is CASSAPSTADSTGELFF. The CDR3 region has the DNA TGTGCCAGCAGCGCCCCTTCCACGGCCGATTCGACCGGGGAGCTGTTTTTT.